The rows below give T cell receptor beta chains drawn from one sample of a study of cytomegalovirus exposure and HLA in healthy donors. Libraries were prepared by immunoSEQ multiplex PCR; TCRdb keeps only in-frame clonotypes and omits some of them. The data hold around 120,000 clones, with less than 75% observed a single time. Sequencing used PBMCs. The source of these receptors is a man aged 35-49 years in good health and CMV-seropositive. Both conserved end residues are part of each CDR3. A D gene is named only where the DNA matches it firmly. The size entry is marked missing in some rows and otherwise reads once, few, many or a size class.

>TRBJ2-5|TRBV9|NA|NA
CASSATLRDQETQYF
TGTGCCAGCAGCGCGACCTTGAGGGATCAAGAGACCCAGTACTTC
>TRBJ1-5|TRBV6-6|NA|NA
CASSRRQVQEPQHF
TGTGCCAGCAGTCGACGACAGGTCCAGGAGCCCCAGCATTTT
>TRBJ2-2|TRBV6-6|TRBD2|few
CASSSSGRINTGELFF
TGTGCCAGCAGCTCTAGCGGGAGGATCAACACCGGGGAGCTGTTTTTT
>TRBJ1-5|TRBV6-5|NA|few
CASSYDSHQPQHF
TGTGCCAGCAGTTACGACAGTCATCAGCCCCAGCATTTT
>TRBJ1-2|TRBV30|NA|few
CAWSPQGSRYTYGYTF
TGTGCCTGGAGTCCCCAGGGCAGCCGGTATACCTATGGCTACACCTTC
>TRBJ2-1|TRBV4-1|TRBD2|NA
CASSLTSGSYNEQFF
TGCGCCAGCAGCCTGACTAGCGGGAGCTACAATGAGCAGTTCTTC
>TRBJ2-1|TRBV7-3|TRBD2|once
CASSQPSGSYNEQFF
TGTGCCAGCAGCCAGCCTAGCGGGAGCTACAATGAGCAGTTCTTC
>TRBJ2-3|TRBV5-1|NA|NA
CASSLDGPQYF
TGCGCCAGCAGCTTGGATGGCCCTCAGTATTTT
>TRBJ1-2|TRBV14|NA|NA
CASSHSMEANYGYTF
TGTGCCAGCAGCCACTCCATGGAGGCTAACTATGGCTACACCTTC
>TRBJ1-5|TRBV19|TRBD1|NA
CASSTRGRGNQPQHF
TGTGCCAGTAGTACGAGGGGGCGCGGTAATCAGCCCCAGCATTTT
>TRBJ2-5|TRBV27|NA|NA
CASSLKHPLFQETQYF
TGTGCCAGCAGTTTAAAGCACCCTTTGTTTCAAGAGACCCAGTACTTC
>TRBJ1-1|TRBV30|TRBD1|few
CAWSPVWDRLNTEAFF
TGTGCCTGGAGCCCAGTTTGGGACAGGCTGAACACTGAAGCTTTCTTT
>TRBJ2-5|TRBV5-1|NA|NA
CASSLRGLEPQETQYF
TGCGCCAGCAGCTTGCGAGGGTTGGAGCCACAAGAGACCCAGTACTTC
>TRBJ2-1|TRBV7-9|NA|NA
CASSLASFNNEQFF
TGTGCCAGCAGCTTAGCTAGCTTCAACAATGAGCAGTTCTTC
>TRBJ1-1|TRBV28|NA|NA
CAGMRSGDTEAFF
TGTGCCGGTATGCGGTCGGGAGACACTGAAGCTTTCTTT
>TRBJ2-7|TRBV28|TRBD1|few
CASSFTGTGASYEQYF
TGTGCCAGCAGTTTCACCGGGACAGGAGCCTCCTACGAGCAGTACTTC
>TRBJ2-3|TRBV5-4|TRBD2|NA
CASRGRGLAGPSTDTQYF
TGTGCCAGCAGGGGGCGGGGACTAGCGGGACCTAGCACAGATACGCAGTATTTT
>TRBJ1-3|TRBV30|TRBD1|NA
CAWSVRGTVGNTIYF
TGTGCCTGGAGTGTACGGGGGACAGTTGGAAACACCATATATTTT
>TRBJ2-3|TRBV4-1|TRBD2|NA
CASTIQGGRGDTQYF
TGCGCCAGCACTATCCAAGGCGGGAGGGGCGATACGCAGTATTTT
>TRBJ1-5|TRBV30|NA|few
CAWGGDGNQPQHF
TGTGCCTGGGGGGGGGACGGCAATCAGCCCCAGCATTTT
>TRBJ2-1|TRBV27|TRBD1|NA
CASSSGQGFVYNEQFF
TGTGCCAGCAGTTCCGGACAGGGTTTTGTTTACAATGAGCAGTTCTTC
>TRBJ2-2|TRBV13|TRBD1|NA
CASSTRQGANTGELFF
TGTGCCAGCAGCACCCGACAGGGGGCGAACACCGGGGAGCTGTTTTTT
>TRBJ2-1|TRBV6-1|TRBD2|few
CASSGSAGRDYNEQFF
TGTGCCAGCAGTGGGTCAGCGGGAAGGGACTACAATGAGCAGTTCTTC
>TRBJ2-3|TRBV9|NA|NA
CASSDSVSTDTQYF
TGTGCCAGCAGCGACAGTGTTAGCACAGATACGCAGTATTTT
>TRBJ1-3|TRBV4-1|NA|few
CASSPDRSSGNTIYF
TGCGCCAGCAGCCCGGACAGAAGCTCTGGAAACACCATATATTTT
>TRBJ2-5|TRBV9|TRBD2|NA
CASSAGGLAGPRETQYF
TGTGCCAGCAGCGCTGGGGGACTAGCGGGACCCCGGGAGACCCAGTACTTC
>TRBJ1-2|TRBV6-1|NA|NA
CASSEVLGRVYGYTF
TGTGCCAGCAGTGAAGTCCTAGGCAGGGTCTATGGCTACACCTTC
>TRBJ2-1|TRBV19|NA|NA
CASSMEQTYNEQFF
TGTGCCAGTAGTATGGAACAGACCTACAATGAGCAGTTCTTC
>TRBJ2-7|TRBV27|NA|NA
CASSLSQGRGYEQYF
TGTGCCAGCAGTTTATCTCAGGGCCGCGGCTACGAGCAGTACTTC
>TRBJ2-5|TRBV9|TRBD2|NA
CASSISGGQETQYF
TGTGCCAGCAGCATTAGCGGGGGCCAAGAGACCCAGTACTTC
>TRBJ2-5|TRBV6-1|TRBD2|NA
CASSGLAGGGETQYF
TGTGCCAGCAGTGGCCTAGCGGGAGGAGGAGAGACCCAGTACTTC
>TRBJ2-1|TRBV13|TRBD1|NA
CASGAGTGGLEEGLEQFF
TGTGCCAGCGGCGCGGGGACAGGGGGACTCGAGGAGGGTTTAGAGCAGTTCTTC
>TRBJ2-5|TRBV30|TRBD1|few
CAWSVGTGSETQYF
TGTGCCTGGAGCGTGGGGACAGGCTCTGAGACCCAGTACTTC
>TRBJ1-1|TRBV21-1|NA|NA
CASSISRGTGNTEAFF
TGTGCCAGCAGCATTAGCCGGGGGACCGGGAACACTGAAGCTTTCTTT
>TRBJ1-5|TRBV10-3|NA|NA
CAISDLNGKNQPQHF
TGTGCCATCAGTGATTTGAACGGGAAAAATCAGCCCCAGCATTTT
>TRBJ1-2|TRBV2|NA|NA
CASRPATGSGYTF
TGTGCCAGCAGGCCGGCCACCGGGAGTGGCTACACCTTC
>TRBJ1-4|TRBV7-9|TRBD1|few
CASSLGQGNEKLFF
TGTGCCAGCAGCTTGGGACAGGGGAATGAAAAACTGTTTTTT
>TRBJ1-4|TRBV9|NA|NA
CASSVADTGFREKLFF
TGTGCCAGCAGCGTAGCTGATACAGGGTTTCGGGAAAAACTGTTTTTT